Presented here are 14 T cell receptor beta chains from one specimen sequenced in a study. Using its own MiXCR run on the 5' RACE reads, TCRdb lists one record per CDR3 protein. This repertoire shows about 32,000 distinct CDR3 sequences, approximately 25% found once; its top ten account for approximately 4.3%. Sequenced input: memory CD4+ T cells sorted from blood. Subset meaning: memory CD4+ T cells, CD4+CD45RO+CD25-. The source of these receptors is a female donor with breast cancer.

This clonotype was found a few times. The rearrangement links TRBV14 to TRBJ2-1; D unclear. Germline V gene data show CDR1 as SGHDN and CDR2 as FVKESK. V was trimmed by 6 bases and J by 4 bases, leaving 16 bases between them. The CDR3 length is 15 residues. The CDR3, as DNA: TGTGCCAGCAGTTCCTTGGCTGGTCGATACAATGAGCAGTTCTTC. Protein: CASSSLAGRYNEQFF.

The chain recombines TRBV19 with TRBJ2-3, with TRBD2 as a possible D gene (5 bases). The CDR3 consists of 14 residues. V was shortened by 6 bases and J by 1 base, with 11 bases between the two germline ends. Looked up from germline, CDR1 is LNHDA and CDR2 is SQIVND (reference sequence). CDR3: CASRDWGGTDTQYF. In DNA, the CDR3 is TGTGCCAGTAGGGATTGGGGAGGCACAGATACGCAGTATTTT.

This clonotype was found once. A read error may explain this, as a much larger clone is one base away. The CDR3 bases are TGTGCCAGCAGCTTATCAATGTCGGACAGTGTCACCGGGGAGCTGTTTTTT. This gives the protein CASSLSMSDSVTGELFF. The chain joins TRBV7-9 to TRBJ2-2, with TRBD1 as a possible D gene (6 bases). Trimming stripped 2 bases from V and 4 bases from J, with 17 bases between. The CDR3 has 17 residues. Germline CDR1 SEHNR, CDR2 FQNEAQ (reference sequence).

The chain recombines TRBV6-5 with TRBJ2-3; perhaps TRBD2 as D (5 bases). Germline V gene sequence: CDR1 MNHEY, CDR2 SVGAGI. This CDR3 is 14 amino acids long. Between the trimmed V and J ends, which lost 4 bases and 1 base, there was a span of 9 bases. The CDR3 bases are TGTGCCAGCAGTTTCGGGATCGGCACAGATACGCAGTATTTT. The encoded protein is CASSFGIGTDTQYF.

About this clonotype itself: A much larger clone is a single base away; this may be a read error. The rearrangement uses TRBV20-1 and TRBJ2-7; TRBD1 might be the D (6 bases). The germline V and J ends were trimmed by 5 bases and 4 bases, with 15 bases remaining between them. The CDR3 is 13 residues long. Germline values: CDR1 DFQATT, CDR2 SNEGSKA (reference sequence). Here the CDR3 reads CSAAEQGRYEQYF. The CDR3 DNA sequence: TGCAGTGCTGCAGAACAGGGCAGATACGAGCAGTACTTC.

This clonotype was counted at least ten times. V gene TRBV4-3 combines with J gene TRBJ2-5, with 14 positions matching TRBD2. The trim removed 0 bases at V and 5 bases at J, leaving 11 bases unmatched. CDR1 and CDR2 (germline): LGHNA, YSLEER. This CDR3 is 19 amino acids long. The CDR3 reads CASSQDISTSGRAEETQYF. CDR3 DNA: TGCGCCAGCAGCCAAGATATTTCGACTAGCGGGAGGGCCGAGGAGACCCAGTACTTC.

In this sample, this clonotype turned up many times. The gene calls are TRBV7-6 and TRBJ1-5, with 10 bases aligning to TRBD1. Trimming removed 0 bases from V and 2 bases from J; junction bases left unmatched: 10. The CDR3 extends over 19 amino acids. Germline CDR1 is SGHVS and CDR2 is FNYEAQ. The CDR3 DNA reads as TGTGCCAGCAGCTTAGCTGGCGACAGGGGGCCGGGGGGCAATCAGCCCCAGCATTTT. Encoded protein: CASSLAGDRGPGGNQPQHF.

The genes are TRBV7-8 and TRBJ2-7; D is unresolved. Trimming took off 1 base at V and 7 bases at J, with 11 bases between the two ends. Germline V gives CDR1 SGHVS, CDR2 FQNEAQ. The CDR3 is 13 amino acids. CDR3 nucleotide sequence: TGTGCCAGCAGCTTAGTAAATGTTGGGGAGCAGTACTTC. Translating gives CASSLVNVGEQYF.

The genes are TRBV7-3 and TRBJ2-3; D is unclear. CDR1 and CDR2 from the germline V gene are SGHTA and FQGTGA. The V end was cut by 1 base, the J end by 0 bases, with 5 bases between. This CDR3 has 14 amino acids. The CDR3 region has the DNA TGTGCCAGCAGCTTAATGGGCAGCACAGATACGCAGTATTTT. Its translation: CASSLMGSTDTQYF. Supplemented by reference TRBV7-3 and TRBJ2-3, the full variable domain reads GAGVSQTPSNKVTEKGKYVELRCDPISGHTALYWYRQSLGQGPEFLIYFQGTGAADDSGLPNDRFFAVRPEGSVSTLKIQRTERGDSAVYLCASSLMGSTDTQYFGPGTRLTVL.

This clonotype is labeled medium-sized. This chain links TRBV7-3 with TRBJ2-1, with TRBD1 identical over 10 bases. The CDR3 spans 14 residues. Germline V gives CDR1 SGHTA, CDR2 FQGTGA. J was trimmed by 7 bases and V by 7 bases; bases with no gene match: 7. The CDR3 here is CASTPGQGLNEQFF. As DNA, the CDR3 is TGTGCCAGCACCCCGGGACAGGGGCTAAATGAGCAGTTCTTC.

This clonotype was counted at least ten times. CDR3 region: CASTPGLAKNIQYF. CDR3 nucleotides: TGTGCCAGCACCCCCGGGCTAGCCAAAAACATTCAGTACTTC. The chain links TRBV9 to TRBJ2-4; the D is unclear. The ends were cut back, 6 bases at V and 0 bases at J, with 10 bases in the middle. The V gene's germline CDR1 is SGDLS and CDR2 YYNGEE. This CDR3 spans 14 amino acids.

This clonotype was counted between two and nine times. The chain links TRBV7-9 to TRBJ1-1; tentative D call: TRBD1 (5 bases). The CDR3 spans 13 residues. Looked up from germline, CDR1 is SEHNR and CDR2 is FQNEAQ (reference sequence). V lost 5 bases and J lost 1, with 8 bases in between. Written as DNA, the CDR3 is TGTGCCAGCAGCCCTAGGGGGAACACTGAAGCTTTCTTT. Translating gives CASSPRGNTEAFF.

The chain links TRBV7-2 to TRBJ2-1, with D unclear. The CDR3 length is 14 residues. Trimming removed 8 bases from V and 0 bases from J, with 11 bases in between. In germline, CDR1 is SGHTA, CDR2 FQGNSA. The CDR3 spells CASGRNYSYNEQFF. CDR3 nucleotides: TGTGCCAGCGGCCGGAACTACTCCTACAATGAGCAGTTCTTC. Looking up the rest from reference TRBV7-2 and TRBJ2-1 gives the full variable domain: GAGVSQSPSNKVTEKGKDVELRCDPISGHTALYWYRQSLGQGLEFLIYFQGNSAPDKSGLPSDRFSAERTGGSVSTLTIQRTQQEDSAVYLCASGRNYSYNEQFFGPGTRLTVL.

The chain is built from TRBV5-4 and TRBJ2-2, with D maybe TRBD2 (6 bases). The CDR3 is 15 residues long. Trimming cost V 2 bases and J 6 bases, with 14 bases left between them. Germline CDR1 is SGHNT and CDR2 is YYREEE (reference sequence). CDR3 coding DNA: TGTGCCAGCAGCTTATTGGAGGGCGGGGCCGGGGAGCTGTTTTTT. This sequence encodes CASSLLEGGAGELFF.